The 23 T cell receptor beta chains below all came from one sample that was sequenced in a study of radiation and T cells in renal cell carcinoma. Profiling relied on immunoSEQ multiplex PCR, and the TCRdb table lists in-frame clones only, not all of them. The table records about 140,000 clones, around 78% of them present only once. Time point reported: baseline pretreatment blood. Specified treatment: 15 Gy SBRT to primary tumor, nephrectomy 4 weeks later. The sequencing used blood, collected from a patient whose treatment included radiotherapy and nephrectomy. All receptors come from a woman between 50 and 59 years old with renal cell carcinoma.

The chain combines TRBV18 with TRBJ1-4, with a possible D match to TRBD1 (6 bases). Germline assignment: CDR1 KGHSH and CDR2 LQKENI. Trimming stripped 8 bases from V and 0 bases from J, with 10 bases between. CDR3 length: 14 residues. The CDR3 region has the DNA TGTGCCAGCAGGGGGTCCTCAACTAATGAAAAACTGTTTTTT. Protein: CASRGSSTNEKLFF.

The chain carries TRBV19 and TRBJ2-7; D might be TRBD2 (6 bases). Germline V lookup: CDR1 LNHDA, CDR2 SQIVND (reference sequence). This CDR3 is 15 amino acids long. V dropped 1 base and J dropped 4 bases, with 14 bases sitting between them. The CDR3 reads CASSIGSGGSYEQYF. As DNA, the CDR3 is TGTGCCAGTAGTATAGGGTCCGGGGGAAGTTACGAGCAGTACTTC.

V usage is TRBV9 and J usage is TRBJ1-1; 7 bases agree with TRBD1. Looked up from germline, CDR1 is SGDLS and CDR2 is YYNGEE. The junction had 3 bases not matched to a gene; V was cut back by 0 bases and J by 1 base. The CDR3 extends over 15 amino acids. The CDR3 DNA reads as TGTGCCAGCAGCGTAGACAGGGGCTCGAACACTGAAGCTTTCTTT. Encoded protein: CASSVDRGSNTEAFF.

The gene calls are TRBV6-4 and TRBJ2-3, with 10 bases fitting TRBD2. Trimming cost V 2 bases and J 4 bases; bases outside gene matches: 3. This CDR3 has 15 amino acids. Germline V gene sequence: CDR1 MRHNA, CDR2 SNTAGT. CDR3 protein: CASSDGLAAADTQYF. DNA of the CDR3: TGTGCCAGCAGTGACGGACTAGCGGCTGCAGATACGCAGTATTTT.

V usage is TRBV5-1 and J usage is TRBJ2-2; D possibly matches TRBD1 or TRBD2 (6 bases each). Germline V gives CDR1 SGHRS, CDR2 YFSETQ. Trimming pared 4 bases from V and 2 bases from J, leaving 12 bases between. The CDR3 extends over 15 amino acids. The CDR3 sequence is CASSGGTFNTGELFF. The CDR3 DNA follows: TGCGCCAGCAGCGGCGGGACATTTAACACCGGGGAGCTGTTTTTT.

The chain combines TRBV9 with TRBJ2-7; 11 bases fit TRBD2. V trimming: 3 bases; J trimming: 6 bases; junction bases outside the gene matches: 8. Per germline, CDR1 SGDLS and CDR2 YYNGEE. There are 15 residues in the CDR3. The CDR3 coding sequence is TGTGCCAGCAGCGGGGCCGTAGCGGGAGGGGTCGAGCAGTACTTC. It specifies CASSGAVAGGVEQYF.

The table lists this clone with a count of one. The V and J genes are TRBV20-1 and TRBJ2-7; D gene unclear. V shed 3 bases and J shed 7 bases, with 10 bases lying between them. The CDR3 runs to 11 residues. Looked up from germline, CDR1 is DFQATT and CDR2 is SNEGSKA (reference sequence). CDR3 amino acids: CSARGLREQYF. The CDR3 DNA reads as TGCAGTGCTAGGGGGTTGAGGGAGCAGTACTTC.

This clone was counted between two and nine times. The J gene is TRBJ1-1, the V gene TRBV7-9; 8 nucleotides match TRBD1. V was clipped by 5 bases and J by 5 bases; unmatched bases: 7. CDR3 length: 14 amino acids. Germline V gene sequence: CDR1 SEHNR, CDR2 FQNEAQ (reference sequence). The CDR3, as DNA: TGTGCCAGCAGCAAACAGGGGGTCGAAACTGAAGCTTTCTTT. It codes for CASSKQGVETEAFF.

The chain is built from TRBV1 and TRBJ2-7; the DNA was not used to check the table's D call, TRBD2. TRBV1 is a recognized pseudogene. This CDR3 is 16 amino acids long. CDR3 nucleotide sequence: TGCACCAGCAGCCAAGAGCGTAGCGGGGGGCCCTACGAGCAGTACTTC. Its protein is CTSSQERSGGPYEQYF.

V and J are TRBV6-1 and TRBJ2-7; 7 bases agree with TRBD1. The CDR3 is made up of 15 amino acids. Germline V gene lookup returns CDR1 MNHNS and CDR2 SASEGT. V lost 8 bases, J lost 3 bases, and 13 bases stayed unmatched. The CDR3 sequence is CASLRGQDRVYEQYF. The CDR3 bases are TGTGCCAGCCTGAGGGGCCAAGACAGGGTCTACGAGCAGTACTTC.

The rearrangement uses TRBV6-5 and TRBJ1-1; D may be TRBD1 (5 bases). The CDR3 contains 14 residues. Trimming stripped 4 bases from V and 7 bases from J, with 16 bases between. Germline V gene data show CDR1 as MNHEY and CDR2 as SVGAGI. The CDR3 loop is CASSFTGGWSEAFF. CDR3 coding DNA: TGTGCCAGCAGTTTCACGGGGGGATGGAGTGAAGCTTTCTTT.

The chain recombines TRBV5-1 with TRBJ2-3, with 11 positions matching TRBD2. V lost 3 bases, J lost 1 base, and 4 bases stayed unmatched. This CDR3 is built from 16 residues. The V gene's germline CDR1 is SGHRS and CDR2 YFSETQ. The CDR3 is CASSSTSGIGTDTQYF. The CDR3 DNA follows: TGCGCCAGCAGCTCGACTAGCGGGATAGGCACAGATACGCAGTATTTT.

This CDR3 reads CASSQDPSGRKYEQYF. The CDR3 coding sequence is TGCGCCAGCAGCCAAGATCCAAGCGGGAGAAAGTACGAGCAGTACTTC. This chain links TRBV4-1 with TRBJ2-7, with 8 positions matching TRBD2. With V trimmed by 0 bases and J by 4 bases, 8 bases remained unmatched. The germline V gene encodes CDR1 MGHRA and CDR2 YSYEKL. This CDR3 contains 16 residues.

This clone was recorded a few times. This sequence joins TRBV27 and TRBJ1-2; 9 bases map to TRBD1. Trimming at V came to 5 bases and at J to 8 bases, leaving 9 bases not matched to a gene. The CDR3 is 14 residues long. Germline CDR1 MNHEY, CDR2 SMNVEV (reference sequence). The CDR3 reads CASSPLQGASGYTF. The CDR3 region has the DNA TGTGCCAGCAGTCCCCTACAGGGGGCTAGCGGCTACACCTTC.

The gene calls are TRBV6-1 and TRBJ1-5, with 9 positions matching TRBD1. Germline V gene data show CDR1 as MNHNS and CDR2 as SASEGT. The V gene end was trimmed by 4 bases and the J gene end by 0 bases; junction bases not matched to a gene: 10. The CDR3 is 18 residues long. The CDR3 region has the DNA TGTGCCAGCAGTGCCGCGGCCCCGGGACAGGGTAGCAATCAGCCCCAGCATTTT. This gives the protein CASSAAAPGQGSNQPQHF.

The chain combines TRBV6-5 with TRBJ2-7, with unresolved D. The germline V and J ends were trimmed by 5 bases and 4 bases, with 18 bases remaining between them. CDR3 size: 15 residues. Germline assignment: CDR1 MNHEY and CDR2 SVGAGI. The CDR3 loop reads CASSRGPKEPYEQYF. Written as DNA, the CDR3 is TGTGCCAGCAGTCGTGGACCCAAAGAACCGTACGAGCAGTACTTC.

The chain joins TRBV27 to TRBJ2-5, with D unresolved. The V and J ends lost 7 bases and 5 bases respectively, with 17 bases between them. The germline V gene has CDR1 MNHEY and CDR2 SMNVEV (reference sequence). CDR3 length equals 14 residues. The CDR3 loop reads CASKGIVTGETQYF. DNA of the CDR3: TGTGCCAGCAAAGGTATTGTGACGGGCGAGACCCAGTACTTC.

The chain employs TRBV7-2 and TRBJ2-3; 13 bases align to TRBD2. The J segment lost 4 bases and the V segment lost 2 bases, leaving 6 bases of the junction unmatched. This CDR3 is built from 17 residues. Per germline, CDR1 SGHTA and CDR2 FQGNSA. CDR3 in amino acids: CASSLLLAGGRADTQYF. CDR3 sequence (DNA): TGTGCCAGCAGCTTACTACTAGCGGGGGGGCGGGCAGATACGCAGTATTTT.

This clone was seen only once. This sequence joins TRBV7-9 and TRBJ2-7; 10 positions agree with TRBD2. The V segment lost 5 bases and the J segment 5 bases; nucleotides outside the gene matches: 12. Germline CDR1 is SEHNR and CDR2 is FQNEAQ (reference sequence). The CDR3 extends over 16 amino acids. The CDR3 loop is CASSASGSGRVNEQYF. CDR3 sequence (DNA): TGTGCCAGCAGCGCTAGCGGGAGCGGCCGGGTCAACGAGCAGTACTTC.

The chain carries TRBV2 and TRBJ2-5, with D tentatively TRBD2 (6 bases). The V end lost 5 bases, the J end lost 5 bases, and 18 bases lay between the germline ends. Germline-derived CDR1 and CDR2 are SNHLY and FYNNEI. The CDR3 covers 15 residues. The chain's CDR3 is CASSRLVGGRETQYF. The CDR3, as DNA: TGTGCCAGCAGTCGCCTGGTCGGGGGTAGGGAGACCCAGTACTTC.

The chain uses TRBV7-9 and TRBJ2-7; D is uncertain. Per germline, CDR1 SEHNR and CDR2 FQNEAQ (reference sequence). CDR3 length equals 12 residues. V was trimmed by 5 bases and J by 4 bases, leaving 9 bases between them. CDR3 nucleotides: TGTGCCAGCAGCCGACCGCCGTACGAGCAGTACTTC. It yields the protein CASSRPPYEQYF.

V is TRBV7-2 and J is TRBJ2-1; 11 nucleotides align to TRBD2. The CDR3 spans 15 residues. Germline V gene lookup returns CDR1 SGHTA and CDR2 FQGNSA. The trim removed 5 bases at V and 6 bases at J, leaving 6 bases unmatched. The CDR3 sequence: CASSDSGGASNEQFF. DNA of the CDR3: TGTGCCAGCAGCGATAGCGGGGGGGCAAGCAATGAGCAGTTCTTC.

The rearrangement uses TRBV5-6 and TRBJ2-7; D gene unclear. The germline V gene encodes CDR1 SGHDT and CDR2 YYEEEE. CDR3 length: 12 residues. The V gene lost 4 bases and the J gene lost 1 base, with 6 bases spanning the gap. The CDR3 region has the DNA TGTGCCAGCAGCCGGCCTTCCTACGAGCAGTACTTC. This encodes CASSRPSYEQYF.